This T cell receptor (beta chain) appears in the sequencing data of a study of blood T cell repertoires in COVID-19. Only in-frame clones appear in the TCRdb table, and some are missing; sequencing was by immunoSEQ multiplex PCR. The sample contains some 150,000 clones, around four fifths of which appear only once. Trimming cost V 4 bases and J 2 bases; bases outside gene matches: 7. Germline V gives CDR1 LGHNA, CDR2 YNFKEQ. The CDR3 is 16 amino acids. This sequence originates from a human donor in a cohort sampled during active COVID-19. Sequences were obtained from peripheral blood. This chain joins TRBV4-2 and TRBJ2-3; TRBD2 aligns across 9 bases. In nucleotides, the CDR3 is TGTGCCAGCAGCCTAGGGGCGGGGGGGGCCACAGATACGCAGTATTTT. Its translation is CASSLGAGGATDTQYF.